This paragraph reports one T cell receptor beta chain. Authors' methods: Amplifying reference gene primers gave estimates of nucleated cell counts. Sequenced by immunoSEQ multiplex PCR; TCRdb stores in-frame clones only, minus some. The DNA gave D and trimming, while V, J and clone size come from that table. The sample contains over 300,000 clones, roughly 85% of which appear only once. These data are taken from a study of blood T cell repertoires in COVID-19. Study summary: Italy, Spain and the United States were the sources of the convalescent and acute COVID-19 samples.

Study members were between about 18 and 95 years old and lived in 24 US regions. Symptom resolution, clearance, or two negative PCRs marked donors in Cohort 3 as recovered. The length of the CDR3 is 16 residues. Germline assignment: CDR1 LNHDA and CDR2 SQIVND (reference sequence). V was pared by 5 bases and J by 1 base, with 15 bases between. The sequence was collected from a man aged 30-40 years who had recovered from COVID-19. Material: PBMCs or T cells enriched from blood (not recorded which). J is TRBJ1-3 and V is TRBV19, with D possibly being TRBD1 (5 bases). The CDR3 loop reads CASSLAGTVSGNTIYF. The CDR3 DNA follows: TGTGCCAGTAGTCTCGCGGGGACGGTATCTGGAAACACCATATATTTT.